Listed below are T cell receptor beta chains from one sample, sequenced in a study of shared clonotypes between healthy human individuals. Clones were read by immunoSEQ multiplex PCR, and TCRdb kept only the in-frame ones, dropping some. The repertoire holds 2.5 million or so clones, with more than 90% as singletons. Sequencing used naive CD4+ T cells sorted from blood. These receptors came from a man aged 18-30 years in good health. CDR3s include the opening cysteine and the closing phenylalanine or tryptophan. Fields, in order: CDR3 length, clone size, J gene, V gene, D gene, CDR3 protein, CDR3 DNA. D genes are given only for firm matches. A clone size is listed for some rows: how often the clone was seen (once, few, many), or a class if it is expanded.

11	-	TRBJ2-1	TRBV10-3	-	CAISESGEQFF	TGTGCCATCAGTGAAAGCGGGGAGCAGTTCTTC
13	-	TRBJ1-1	TRBV2	-	CATYRDMNTEAFF	TGTGCCACATACAGGGACATGAACACTGAAGCTTTCTTT
16	once	TRBJ2-7	TRBV5-3	TRBD2	CARSHPLAGAGYEQYF	TGTGCCAGAAGCCATCCACTAGCGGGGGCGGGCTACGAGCAGTACTTC
15	-	TRBJ2-3	TRBV5-1	-	CASSSDSGSLDTQYF	TGCGCCAGCAGCTCTGACTCGGGGAGCCTAGATACGCAGTATTTT
15	-	TRBJ1-3	TRBV10-3	-	CAISDETRSGNTIYF	TGTGCCATCAGTGACGAGACTCGCTCTGGAAACACCATATATTTT
14	few	TRBJ2-7	TRBV10-3	TRBD1	CAISGRDRGSEQYF	TGTGCCATCAGTGGTCGGGACAGGGGAAGCGAGCAGTACTTC
14	-	TRBJ2-2	TRBV5-4	-	CASRHLENTGELFF	TGTGCCAGCAGGCATCTAGAGAACACCGGGGAGCTGTTTTTT
13	-	TRBJ2-7	TRBV12-5	TRBD2	CASGLQAGVEQYF	TGTGCTAGTGGTTTACAAGCGGGAGTCGAGCAGTACTTC
13	-	TRBJ1-5	TRBV4-1	-	CASSQTLVQPQHF	TGCGCCAGCAGCCAAACATTGGTCCAGCCCCAGCATTTT
15	-	TRBJ2-7	TRBV29-1	-	CSVENAGGVSYEQYF	TGCAGCGTTGAAAATGCGGGCGGAGTATCCTACGAGCAGTACTTC
14	-	TRBJ2-5	TRBV30	-	CAWSVLTNGETQYF	TGTGCCTGGAGTGTACTTACCAACGGAGAGACCCAGTACTTC
16	once	TRBJ1-6	TRBV6-1	-	CASSDAGLGISSPLHF	TGTGCCAGCAGTGATGCAGGGTTAGGCATAAGTTCACCCCTCCACTTT
15	-	TRBJ2-3	TRBV7-2	TRBD1	CASSSRGQGANTQYF	TGTGCCAGCAGCTCTCGAGGACAGGGGGCGAATACGCAGTATTTT
16	-	TRBJ1-2	TRBV5-6	TRBD1	CASSQDRGSKDYGYTF	TGTGCCAGCAGCCAGGACAGGGGTTCGAAGGACTATGGCTACACCTTC
12	-	TRBJ2-2	TRBV6-5	-	CASRRAAGELFF	TGTGCCAGCAGGCGCGCAGCCGGGGAGCTGTTTTTT
14	-	TRBJ1-1	TRBV5-1	-	CASGVGSLNTEAFF	TGCGCCAGCGGTGTCGGGAGTTTGAACACTGAAGCTTTCTTT
15	-	TRBJ1-3	TRBV6-5	-	CASSRQRPSGNTIYF	TGTGCCAGCAGCCGCCAAAGGCCCTCTGGAAACACCATATATTTT
15	-	TRBJ2-7	TRBV7-2	TRBD2	CASSLILAGGREQYF	TGTGCCAGCAGCTTAATACTAGCGGGAGGACGTGAGCAGTACTTC
15	-	TRBJ2-1	TRBV5-5	-	CASSPGNWVKNEQFF	TGTGCCAGCAGCCCCGGGAATTGGGTAAAGAATGAGCAGTTCTTC
15	-	TRBJ2-7	TRBV5-1	TRBD2	CASSPPSGVTYEQYF	TGCGCCAGCAGCCCCCCCAGCGGGGTGACCTACGAGCAGTACTTC
14	-	TRBJ2-5	TRBV5-1	TRBD1	CASSSTGGGETQYF	TGCGCCAGCAGCAGTACAGGGGGAGGAGAGACCCAGTACTTC
15	-	TRBJ2-2	TRBV5-6	TRBD2	CASSGLAANTGELFF	TGTGCCAGCAGCGGGCTAGCGGCGAACACCGGGGAGCTGTTTTTT
15	-	TRBJ2-3	TRBV4-3	-	CASSQGVGSTDTQYF	TGCGCCAGCAGCCAAGGGGTCGGGAGCACAGATACGCAGTATTTT
13	-	TRBJ1-1	TRBV7-9	-	CASSLVGGVEAFF	TGTGCCAGCAGCTTAGTGGGAGGGGTTGAAGCTTTCTTT
15	-	TRBJ2-7	TRBV7-9	TRBD1	CASSFGQGASYEQYF	TGTGCCAGCAGCTTCGGGCAGGGGGCCTCCTACGAGCAGTACTTC
12	few	TRBJ1-5	TRBV7-8	-	CASSLLGQPQHF	TGTGCCAGCAGCTTACTGGGGCAGCCCCAGCATTTT
15	-	TRBJ1-2	TRBV28	TRBD1	CASRPMDRVNYGYTF	TGTGCCAGCCGCCCCATGGACAGGGTTAACTATGGCTACACCTTC
14	-	TRBJ1-2	TRBV28	TRBD1	CASSFRDRGNGYTF	TGTGCCAGCAGTTTCCGGGACAGGGGGAATGGCTACACCTTC
15	-	TRBJ2-7	TRBV5-1	TRBD2	CASSLDAGDSYEQYF	TGCGCCAGCAGCTTGGATGCGGGAGACTCCTACGAGCAGTACTTC
13	-	TRBJ1-2	TRBV6-1	-	CASSEGALTGYTF	TGTGCCAGCAGTGAAGGGGCTCTTACCGGCTACACCTTC
15	once	TRBJ2-1	TRBV27	TRBD1	CASSLGQGGYNEQFF	TGTGCCAGCAGCCTAGGACAGGGGGGATACAATGAGCAGTTCTTC
15	once	TRBJ2-1	TRBV2	TRBD1	CASSTGGLTYNEQFF	TGTGCCAGCAGCACAGGGGGCCTAACTTACAATGAGCAGTTCTTC
15	-	TRBJ2-2	TRBV18	TRBD2	CASSPIAGNTGELFF	TGTGCCAGCTCACCGATAGCGGGGAACACCGGGGAGCTGTTTTTT
19	-	TRBJ2-7	TRBV4-1	TRBD2	CASSQAGTSGRRGLYEQYF	TGCGCCAGCAGCCAAGCCGGGACTAGCGGGAGACGTGGGCTTTACGAGCAGTACTTC
13	-	TRBJ2-5	TRBV19	TRBD2	CASSSSGQETQYF	TGTGCCAGTAGTTCTAGCGGGCAAGAGACCCAGTACTTC
15	few	TRBJ2-7	TRBV11-2	TRBD1	CASSPLRDRAYEQYF	TGTGCCAGCAGCCCGTTACGGGACAGGGCCTACGAGCAGTACTTC
14	-	TRBJ2-5	TRBV15	-	CATSRDLGTETQYF	TGTGCCACCAGCAGAGATTTGGGAACAGAGACCCAGTACTTC
16	-	TRBJ2-1	TRBV7-9	TRBD2	CASSLAILAGPNEQFF	TGTGCCAGCAGCTTAGCGATTTTAGCGGGACCGAATGAGCAGTTCTTC
11	-	TRBJ1-1	TRBV6-1	-	CASRGWAAAFF	TGTGCCAGCAGGGGGTGGGCGGCAGCTTTCTTT
13	-	TRBJ2-7	TRBV10-3	TRBD1	CAISPGQGGEQYF	TGTGCCATCAGCCCGGGACAGGGAGGCGAGCAGTACTTC
15	-	TRBJ2-5	TRBV18	TRBD1	CASSPLQGAQETQYF	TGTGCCAGCTCACCACTCCAGGGGGCCCAAGAGACCCAGTACTTC
11	-	TRBJ2-7	TRBV20-1	-	CSARFVGEQYF	TGCAGTGCCAGATTCGTGGGGGAGCAGTACTTC
15	-	TRBJ1-6	TRBV5-5	-	CASSLALVGSSPLHF	TGTGCCAGCAGCTTGGCTCTTGTAGGTTCTTCACCCCTCCACTTT
14	-	TRBJ1-2	TRBV5-1	-	CASSLAVTDYGYTF	TGCGCCAGCAGCTTGGCTGTGACAGATTATGGCTACACCTTC
11	-	TRBJ1-1	TRBV6-6	-	CASSLTLEAFF	TGTGCCAGCAGTTTGACATTAGAAGCTTTCTTT
16	-	TRBJ2-7	TRBV23-1	TRBD2	CASDQPSGGLAFEQYF	TGCGCCAGCGATCAGCCCAGCGGGGGCCTTGCGTTCGAGCAGTACTTC